The 25 T cell receptor beta chains reported below all come from one sample, sequenced in a study of blood T cell repertoires in COVID-19. Generated by immunoSEQ multiplex PCR, the TCRdb table keeps only in-frame clones and is missing some. The sample contains nearly 200,000 clones, about 85% of which appear only once. The sample taken for sequencing was peripheral blood. Receptor source: a man in his 60s with COVID-19, enrolled during active disease.

There are a few counts of this clone. The rearrangement joins TRBV10-3 to TRBJ1-3; TRBD1 matches 8 bases. V trimming: 6 bases; J trimming: 4 bases; junction bases outside the gene matches: 8. This CDR3 is built from 15 residues. Germline CDR1 and CDR2: ENHRY and SYGVKD. Written as DNA, the CDR3 is TGTGCCATCAGGGGTCCCGGGACAGGCGGAAACACCATATATTTT. This codes for CAIRGPGTGGNTIYF.

The chain carries TRBV29-1 and TRBJ1-5, with D possibly matching TRBD1 (5 bases). CDR1 is SQVTM, CDR2 ANQGSEA, per germline. The V and J ends lost 4 bases and 2 bases respectively, with 9 bases between them. This CDR3 contains 13 residues. Written as DNA, the CDR3 is TGCAGCGTTGGGGGCAGGGGCAATCAGCCCCAGCATTTT. Amino acid sequence: CSVGGRGNQPQHF.

The rearrangement uses TRBV7-9 and TRBJ1-2; D is unresolved. V was shortened by 4 bases and J by 6 bases, with 15 bases between the two germline ends. CDR3 length equals 14 residues. Germline V gene lookup returns CDR1 SEHNR and CDR2 FQNEAQ (reference sequence). CDR3 sequence reads: CASSSRRSADGYTF. In DNA form, the CDR3 reads TGTGCCAGCAGCTCCAGGAGGTCGGCGGATGGCTACACCTTC.

V and J are TRBV21-1 and TRBJ2-7; TRBD2, the table's D call, was not compared with the DNA. TRBV21-1 is a pseudogene. This CDR3 has 19 amino acids. CDR3 loop: CASSKAQLSGGVSSYEQYF. CDR3 coding DNA: TGTGCCAGCAGCAAAGCCCAGCTTTCTGGAGGGGTTAGCTCCTACGAGCAGTACTTC.

The V call is TRBV2, the J call TRBJ2-2; 8 nucleotides match TRBD2. Germline V gives CDR1 SNHLY, CDR2 FYNNEI. Trimming at V came to 3 bases and at J to 4 bases, leaving 4 bases not matched to a gene. There are 15 residues in the CDR3. The CDR3 coding sequence is TGTGCCAGCAGTGATAGCGGGGCAGGCACCGGGGAGCTGTTTTTT. It codes for CASSDSGAGTGELFF.

As DNA, the CDR3 is TGTGCCAGCAGCTTAGCCGGGACACAAGGAGGCTACACCTTC. Protein sequence: CASSLAGTQGGYTF. The chain recombines TRBV7-2 with TRBJ1-2; tentative D call: TRBD1 (6 bases). Between the trimmed V and J ends, which lost 0 bases and 8 bases, there was a span of 13 bases. Germline lookup yields CDR1 SGHTA and CDR2 FQGNSA. The CDR3 contains 14 residues.

The chain employs TRBV27 and TRBJ2-7; tentatively, D is TRBD2 (5 bases). V was clipped by 0 bases and J by 8 bases, with 17 bases between them. Germline values: CDR1 MNHEY, CDR2 SMNVEV (reference sequence). This CDR3 spans 15 amino acids. CDR3 residues: CASSLSTSPGNKQYF. The CDR3 DNA is TGTGCCAGCAGTTTATCAACCTCCCCGGGGAATAAGCAGTACTTC.

The chain couples TRBV19 to TRBJ2-7; D is perhaps TRBD1 (5 bases). The CDR3 loop spans 11 amino acids. V was clipped by 9 bases and J by 3 bases, with 9 bases between them. From germline, CDR1 is LNHDA and CDR2 SQIVND (reference sequence). In DNA, the CDR3 is TGTGCCAGCCAAAGGGGCTACGAGCAGTACTTC. The encoded protein is CASQRGYEQYF.

The chain has TRBV3-1 (or the pseudogene TRBV3-2) and TRBJ2-7, with a weak D call TRBD1 (5 bases). The V end was cut by 2 bases, the J end by 9 bases, with 23 bases between. Germline assignment: CDR1 LGHDT and CDR2 YNNKEL (reference sequence). The CDR3 is 16 residues long. As DNA, the CDR3 is TGTGCCAGCAGCCAAAAGCCTGGACATCCGTCCTTAGGGCAGTACTTC. Its protein product is CASSQKPGHPSLGQYF.

The chain uses TRBV28 and TRBJ2-7, with TRBD1 matching 7 bases. Germline trimming cut 4 bases from V and 4 bases from J; bases unmatched to any gene: 4. This CDR3 has 13 amino acids. Per the germline V gene, CDR1 is MDHEN and CDR2 is SYDVKM. CDR3 nucleotide sequence: TGTGCCAGCAGTTCATCAGGGGGATACGAGCAGTACTTC. Its translation: CASSSSGGYEQYF.

V is TRBV7-2 and J is TRBJ1-5, with 10 bases lining up with TRBD1. The germline V gene encodes CDR1 SGHTA and CDR2 FQGNSA. CDR3 length equals 14 residues. With V trimmed by 3 bases and J by 7 bases, 3 bases remained unmatched. The CDR3 here is CASSFGQGGQPQHF. Here the CDR3 DNA reads TGTGCCAGCAGCTTTGGACAGGGGGGACAGCCCCAGCATTTT.

The chain couples TRBV7-2 to TRBJ1-3; D is uncertain. The CDR3 spans 16 residues. Trimming shortened V by 5 bases and J by 0 bases, and 14 bases separated the two germline ends. Germline assignment: CDR1 SGHTA and CDR2 FQGNSA. CDR3: CASSPEGSSSGNTIYF. The CDR3 DNA sequence: TGTGCCAGCAGCCCGGAGGGTTCCAGCTCTGGAAACACCATATATTTT. Full variable domain (remainder filled in from reference TRBV7-2 and TRBJ1-3): GAGVSQSPSNKVTEKGKDVELRCDPISGHTALYWYRQSLGQGLEFLIYFQGNSAPDKSGLPSDRFSAERTGGSVSTLTIQRTQQEDSAVYLCASSPEGSSSGNTIYFGEGSWLTVV.

This sequence joins TRBV5-4 and TRBJ1-6, with TRBD1 as a possible D gene (5 bases). Germline V gives CDR1 SGHNT, CDR2 YYREEE (reference sequence). The germline V and J ends were trimmed by 0 bases and 12 bases, with 16 bases remaining between them. The CDR3 has 15 residues. The CDR3 loop is CASSLDVQGKKPLHF. The DNA of the CDR3 is TGTGCCAGCAGCTTGGATGTCCAGGGAAAGAAACCCCTCCACTTT.

This chain connects TRBV5-1 to TRBJ1-4; D is ambiguous. Per germline, CDR1 SGHRS and CDR2 YFSETQ. Trimming took 0 bases from V and 5 from J, leaving 11 bases between them. CDR3 length: 15 residues. The CDR3 here is CASSLEQSPNEKLFF. CDR3 DNA: TGCGCCAGCAGCTTGGAACAGAGCCCGAATGAAAAACTGTTTTTT.

The chain combines TRBV19 with TRBJ1-5; 9 nucleotides align to TRBD1. CDR3 size: 15 residues. V was pared by 3 bases and J by 11 bases, with 11 bases of the junction left unmatched. Germline loops: CDR1 LNHDA, CDR2 SQIVND (reference sequence). The CDR3 bases are TGTGCCAGTAGTATTACTCCGGGAACAGGGGGCTCCCAGCATTTT. This sequence encodes CASSITPGTGGSQHF.

The chain couples TRBV3-1 (or the pseudogene TRBV3-2) to TRBJ1-2; 7 nucleotides agree with TRBD1. V was clipped by 6 bases and J by 2 bases; unmatched bases: 6. The CDR3 has 14 residues. Germline CDR1 reads LGHDT; CDR2 reads YNNKEL (reference sequence). In DNA, the CDR3 is TGTGCCAGCAGAGGGACAGATCGAAACTATGGCTACACCTTC. It is translated as CASRGTDRNYGYTF.

CDR3: CASSFGGRAGTEAFF. For the CDR3, the DNA is TGTGCCAGCAGCTTCGGTGGCAGGGCAGGAACTGAAGCTTTCTTT. This sequence joins TRBV5-6 and TRBJ1-1, with a tentative D call TRBD1 (5 bases). Trimming left V 2 bases short and J 5 bases short, with 16 bases between. The germline V gene encodes CDR1 SGHDT and CDR2 YYEEEE. There are 15 residues in the CDR3.

The gene calls are TRBV29-1 and TRBJ1-2; possible D gene TRBD1, 6 bases. Germline V gene data show CDR1 as SQVTM and CDR2 as ANQGSEA. V lost 7 bases to trimming and J lost 7 bases, with 22 bases between them. The CDR3 has 14 amino acids. CDR3 DNA: TGCAGCGCCATCCCTTTCCGGGGGGCATTTGGCTACACCTTC. It translates to CSAIPFRGAFGYTF.

This chain connects TRBV18 to TRBJ1-5; the D is unclear. The CDR3 is made up of 16 amino acids. Germline CDR1 KGHSH, CDR2 LQKENI. Trimming cost V 1 base and J 1 base, with 11 bases left between them. CDR3 DNA sequence: TGTGCCAGCTCACCACGAGAGGCGGGCAGCAATCAGCCCCAGCATTTT. The encoded protein is CASSPREAGSNQPQHF.

The chain couples TRBV15 to TRBJ2-3, with D possibly matching TRBD1 (6 bases). Trimming pared 0 bases from V and 9 bases from J, leaving 7 bases between. Per the germline V gene, CDR1 is LNHNV and CDR2 is YYDKDF (reference sequence). This CDR3 has 12 amino acids. The CDR3 nucleotides read TGTGCCACCAGCAGAGATAGGGGGACGCAGTATTTT. Residues: CATSRDRGTQYF.

This chain links TRBV6-5 with TRBJ2-1; 10 nucleotides align to TRBD2. This CDR3 has 15 amino acids. CDR1 and CDR2 from the germline V gene are MNHEY and SVGAGI. Unmatched junction bases numbered 8, after V lost 7 bases and J lost 5 bases. CDR3 residues: CASIPRTSGDNEQFF. As DNA, the CDR3 is TGTGCCAGCATTCCCAGGACTAGCGGCGACAATGAGCAGTTCTTC.

The chain is built from TRBV5-8 and TRBJ2-1, with a possible D match to TRBD2 (6 bases). CDR1 is SGHTS and CDR2 is YDEGEE in the germline V gene. The V end was cut by 10 bases, the J end by 6 bases, with 20 bases between. The CDR3 covers 14 residues. CDR3 residues: CASLRGSGSNEQFF. CDR3 in DNA: TGTGCCTCACTACGGGGGTCCGGGAGCAATGAGCAGTTCTTC.

This chain uses TRBV24-1 with TRBJ2-1, with D perhaps matching TRBD2 (6 bases). The CDR3 extends over 14 amino acids. Germline V lookup: CDR1 KGHDR, CDR2 SFDVKD. V lost 2 bases to trimming and J lost 11 bases, with 15 bases between them. The CDR3 DNA follows: TGTGCCACCAGTGATTCTAGCGCCCCCCCCAAGCAGTTCTTC. Its translation: CATSDSSAPPKQFF.

The gene calls are TRBV27 and TRBJ1-1; D might be TRBD1 (6 bases). V was pared by 8 bases and J by 0 bases, with 16 bases between. Per germline, CDR1 MNHEY and CDR2 SMNVEV (reference sequence). The CDR3 spans 15 residues. The CDR3 DNA follows: TGTGCCAGCCGTAACCTCAGGGGTCTGAACACTGAAGCTTTCTTT. Translating it yields CASRNLRGLNTEAFF.

The chain is built from TRBV3-1 (or the pseudogene TRBV3-2) and TRBJ2-7; tentative D call: TRBD1 (5 bases). The CDR3 runs 13 residues. Germline V lookup: CDR1 LGHDT, CDR2 YNNKEL (reference sequence). The V end was cut by 1 base, the J end by 1 base, with 5 bases between. The CDR3, as DNA: TGTGCCAGCAGCCAAGGACAGTCCTACGAGCAGTACTTC. Translating gives CASSQGQSYEQYF.